This paragraph covers one T cell receptor (beta chain) sequence. Its matching antigen is unknown. The CDR3 extends over 13 amino acids. Per germline, CDR1 MNHEY and CDR2 SVGEGT. Trimming cost V 7 bases and J 5 bases, with 14 bases left between them. Approximately 10 ml of fresh peripheral blood supplied the PBMCs. This record comes from a study of T cells in Graves' hyperthyroidism and ophthalmopathy. Study results and caveats: Blood shared most expanded thyroid clonotypes above 0.001. With a median lead of 6.5 months before onset, the model predicted ophthalmopathy. A model of 13 V-J pairs discriminated ophthalmopathy from stable hyperthyroidism.

Amplified TCR beta CDR3 regions came from RNA transcripts. The TCR CDR3 first-round RT-PCR relied on the HTBI primer set. TCRdb reprocessed the multiplex PCR reads via MiXCR and lists one record per CDR3 protein. The sample carries approximately 570,000 distinct CDR3 sequences, about 20% recorded once. This receptor was obtained from a man aged 35-49 years with Graves' ophthalmopathy. Sequencing was carried out using blood. V usage is TRBV6-2 or TRBV6-3 and J usage is TRBJ1-1; no definite D call. The CDR3 reads CASISPSTTEAFF. CDR3 coding DNA: TGTGCCAGCATAAGTCCCTCGACAACTGAAGCTTTCTTT.